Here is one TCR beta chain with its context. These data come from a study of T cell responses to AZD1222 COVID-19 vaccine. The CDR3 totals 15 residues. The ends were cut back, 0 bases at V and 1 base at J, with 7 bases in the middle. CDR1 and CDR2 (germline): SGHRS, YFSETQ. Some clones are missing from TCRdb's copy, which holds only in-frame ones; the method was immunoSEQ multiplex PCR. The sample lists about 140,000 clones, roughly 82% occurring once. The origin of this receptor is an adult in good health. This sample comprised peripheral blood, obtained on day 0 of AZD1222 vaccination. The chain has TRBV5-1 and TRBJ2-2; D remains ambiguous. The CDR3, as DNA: TGCGCCAGCAGCTTGGGAGCAGTGAACACCGGGGAGCTGTTTTTT. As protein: CASSLGAVNTGELFF.